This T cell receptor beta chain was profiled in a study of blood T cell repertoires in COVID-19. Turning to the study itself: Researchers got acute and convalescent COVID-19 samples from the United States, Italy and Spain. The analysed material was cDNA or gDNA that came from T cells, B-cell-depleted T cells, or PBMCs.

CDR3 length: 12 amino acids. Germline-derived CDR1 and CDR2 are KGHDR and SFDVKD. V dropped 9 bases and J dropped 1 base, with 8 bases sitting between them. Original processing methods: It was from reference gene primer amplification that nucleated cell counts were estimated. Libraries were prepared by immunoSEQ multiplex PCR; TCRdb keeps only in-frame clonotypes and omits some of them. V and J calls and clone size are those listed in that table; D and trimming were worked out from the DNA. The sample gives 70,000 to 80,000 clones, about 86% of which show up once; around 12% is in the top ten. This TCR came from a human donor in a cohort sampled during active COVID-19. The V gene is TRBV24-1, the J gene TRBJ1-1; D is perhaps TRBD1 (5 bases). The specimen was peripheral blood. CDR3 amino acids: CATPTGNTEAFF. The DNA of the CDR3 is TGTGCCACCCCTACAGGGAACACTGAAGCTTTCTTT.